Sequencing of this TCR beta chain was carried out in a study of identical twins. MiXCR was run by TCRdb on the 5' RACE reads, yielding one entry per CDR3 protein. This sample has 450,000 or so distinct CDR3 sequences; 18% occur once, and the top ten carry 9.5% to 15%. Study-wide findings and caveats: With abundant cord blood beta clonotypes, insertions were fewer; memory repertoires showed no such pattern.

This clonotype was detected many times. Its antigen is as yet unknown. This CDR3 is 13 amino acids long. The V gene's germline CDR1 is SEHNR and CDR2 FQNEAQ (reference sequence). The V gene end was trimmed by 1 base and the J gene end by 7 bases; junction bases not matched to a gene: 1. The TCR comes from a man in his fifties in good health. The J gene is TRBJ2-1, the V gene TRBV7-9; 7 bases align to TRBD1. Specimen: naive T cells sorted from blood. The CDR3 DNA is TGTGCCAGCAGCTTAGAACAGGGGAATGAGCAGTTCTTC. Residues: CASSLEQGNEQFF.